These 15 T cell receptor beta chains share one sample of origin, sequenced in a study of Ad26.COV2.S vaccination and SARS-CoV-2 variants. Assay used: immunoSEQ multiplex PCR; TCRdb lists only in-frame clones, some missing. Of approximately 340,000 clones in the sample, approximately 90% are singletons; the top ten hold 3.5% to 4.5%. The specimen was peripheral blood, collected after recovery from COVID-19. The origin of the receptors is a human donor who had recovered from COVID-19.

The chain carries TRBV18 and TRBJ2-7; D ambiguous. Germline V CDR1 and CDR2: KGHSH, LQKENI. This CDR3 has 15 amino acids. Between the trimmed V and J ends, which lost 6 bases and 7 bases, there was a span of 22 bases. The CDR3 sequence: CASSTDGQTLMEQYF. For the CDR3, the DNA is TGTGCCAGCTCCACTGATGGGCAGACCCTCATGGAGCAGTACTTC.

The chain is built from TRBV6-5 and TRBJ1-4; 9 bases match TRBD1. The CDR3 covers 15 residues. Losses at the gene ends were 6 bases for V and 3 bases for J; bases not matched to a gene: 5. CDR1 and CDR2 from the germline V gene are MNHEY and SVGAGI. The CDR3 nucleotides read TGTGCCAGCAGACAGGGGGCAGGGTCTAATGAAAAACTGTTTTTT. This codes for CASRQGAGSNEKLFF.

The chain uses TRBV11-2 and TRBJ1-5, with 10 positions matching TRBD1. The V segment lost 4 bases and the J segment 0 bases; nucleotides outside the gene matches: 12. Germline V lookup: CDR1 SGHAT, CDR2 FQNNGV. The CDR3 contains 19 residues. CDR3 protein: CASSSNPGTGVHSNQPQHF. The CDR3 DNA follows: TGTGCCAGCAGCTCCAATCCCGGGACAGGGGTGCATAGCAATCAGCCCCAGCATTTT.

The chain combines TRBV5-1 with TRBJ1-3, with 7 bases that match TRBD1. The CDR3 loop spans 15 amino acids. The V gene's germline CDR1 is SGHRS and CDR2 YFSETQ. V dropped 3 bases and J dropped 3; count of bases not matched to a gene: 6. The CDR3: CASSWGDRDGNTIYF. In nucleotides, the CDR3 is TGCGCCAGCAGCTGGGGAGACAGGGATGGAAACACCATATATTTT.

This clone showed up just once. The chain uses TRBV4-3 and TRBJ1-5; 9 nucleotides match TRBD1. V lost 4 bases to trimming and J lost 7 bases; unmatched junction nucleotides: 11. CDR3 length: 16 residues. In germline, CDR1 is LGHNA, CDR2 YSLEER. This CDR3 is CASSRNAGQGRQPQHF. DNA for the CDR3: TGCGCCAGCAGCCGGAATGCGGGACAGGGTCGCCAGCCCCAGCATTTT.

This clone was recorded a few times. The chain carries TRBV6-5 and TRBJ1-1; D gene unclear. The CDR3 consists of 13 residues. The germline V gene has CDR1 MNHEY and CDR2 SVGAGI. Trimming shortened V by 7 bases and J by 1 base, and 10 bases separated the two germline ends. The CDR3 DNA sequence: TGTGCCAGCACCGGAGGGCGGAACACTGAAGCTTTCTTT. Residues: CASTGGRNTEAFF.

The V call is TRBV19, the J call TRBJ2-1; 9 bases align to TRBD2. CDR1 LNHDA and CDR2 SQIVND come from the germline V gene (reference sequence). Trimming cost V 3 bases and J 3 bases; bases outside gene matches: 3. The CDR3 length is 15 residues. The CDR3 DNA reads as TGTGCCAGTAGTATGGCGCGGGGGGGCTACAATGAGCAGTTCTTC. Its protein is CASSMARGGYNEQFF. The variable domain in full, with the rest retrieved from reference TRBV19 and TRBJ2-1, is DGGITQSPKYLFRKEGQNVTLSCEQNLNHDAMYWYRQDPGQGLRLIYYSQIVNDFQKGDIAEGYSVSREKKESFPLTVTSAQKNPTAFYLCASSMARGGYNEQFFGPGTRLTVL.

The chain is built from TRBV11-3 and TRBJ2-5, with 14 nucleotides matching TRBD2. CDR1 and CDR2 from the germline V gene are SGHNT and YENEEA. The CDR3 contains 17 residues. The V segment lost 5 bases and the J segment 0 bases; nucleotides outside the gene matches: 5. The DNA for the CDR3 is TGTGCCAGCAGCCGACGGACTAGCGGGGGGTACCAAGAGACCCAGTACTTC. Its protein is CASSRRTSGGYQETQYF.

This clone was picked up a small number of times. This sequence joins TRBV5-6 and TRBJ1-5; D possibly corresponds to TRBD1 (5 bases). The CDR3 runs 16 residues. V lost 4 bases and J 3 bases, leaving 17 bases between the germline ends. CDR1 and CDR2 (germline): SGHDT, YYEEEE. The CDR3 DNA is TGTGCCAGCAGCACACTGCGTCTAGGGGACAATCAGCCCCAGCATTTT. Protein product: CASSTLRLGDNQPQHF.

In its sample, this clone was seen once. The genes are TRBV27 and TRBJ2-3; tentative D call: TRBD1 (6 bases). Trimming cost V 7 bases and J 4 bases, with 18 bases left between them. There are 15 residues in the CDR3. Germline loops: CDR1 MNHEY, CDR2 SMNVEV (reference sequence). The CDR3 spells CASTLTRDIADTQYF. The CDR3 coding sequence is TGTGCCAGCACCCTCACTAGGGACATTGCAGATACGCAGTATTTT.

The gene calls are TRBV29-1 and TRBJ2-2; 11 bases line up with TRBD2. V gave up 7 bases and J gave up 6 bases; unmatched junction bases: 10. Germline-derived CDR1 and CDR2 are SQVTM and ANQGSEA. The CDR3 runs to 15 residues. CDR3 DNA: TGCAGCGCTCGCCCGGTAGCGGGGGGGCCCGGGGAGCTGTTTTTT. Its protein product is CSARPVAGGPGELFF.

This chain uses TRBV7-8 with TRBJ2-1; the match to TRBD1 covers 8 bases. The germline V gene encodes CDR1 SGHVS and CDR2 FQNEAQ. J was trimmed by 8 bases and V by 5 bases; bases with no gene match: 14. The CDR3 spans 16 residues. The CDR3, as DNA: TGTGCCAGCAGCATCCAGAACAGGGGGATCAAGGATGAGCAGTTCTTC. Encoded protein: CASSIQNRGIKDEQFF.

This rearrangement joins TRBV15 to TRBJ2-3; tentatively, D is TRBD2 (6 bases). The germline V and J ends were trimmed by 0 bases and 8 bases, with 9 bases remaining between them. This CDR3 is 13 amino acids long. Germline V lookup: CDR1 LNHNV, CDR2 YYDKDF (reference sequence). CDR3 in amino acids: CATSRETSRTQYF. DNA for the CDR3: TGTGCCACCAGCAGAGAAACTAGCCGTACGCAGTATTTT.

This clone is labeled large. The chain combines TRBV3-1 (or the pseudogene TRBV3-2) with TRBJ1-1; D gene uncertain. Germline V lookup: CDR1 LGHDT, CDR2 YNNKEL (reference sequence). This CDR3 is 15 amino acids long. V lost 3 bases, J lost 1 base, and 12 bases lay in between. CDR3 sequence: CASSQTDGPNTEAFF. The CDR3 bases are TGTGCCAGCAGCCAGACGGACGGCCCGAACACTGAAGCTTTCTTT.

The gene calls are TRBV12-3 or TRBV12-4 and TRBJ2-7; D is ambiguous. Trimming stripped 3 bases from V and 6 bases from J, with 9 bases between. The CDR3 sequence is 12 residues long. CDR3 in amino acids: CASSFPGFEQYF. Here the CDR3 DNA reads TGTGCCAGCAGTTTTCCTGGTTTCGAGCAGTACTTC.